A selection of T cell receptor beta chains follows, all from one sample in a study of CXCR3-negative and CXCR3-positive naive CD8 T cells. Using the 5' RACE reads, TCRdb records one entry per CDR3 protein without DNA. The sample table includes several thousand distinct CDR3 sequences. Sequencing was performed on naive CXCR3+ CD8+ T cells from blood. Receptor source: a human donor in good health. Some clones in this sample may be carry-over from other donors' samples. CDR3s include the opening cysteine and the closing phenylalanine or tryptophan. Each record gives: J gene, V gene, clone size, CDR3 length, CDR3 protein. Rows may omit the clone size; those that give it use once, few, many or a size class.

>TRBJ1-2|TRBV29-1|-|14
CSVARRGPDYGYTF
>TRBJ2-5|TRBV12-3/TRBV12-4|-|13
CASSSRWGETQYF
>TRBJ2-1|TRBV12-3/TRBV12-4|-|14
CASSLPGADNEQFF
>TRBJ2-2|TRBV29-1|-|14
CSVYFAFGAGELFF
>TRBJ2-7|TRBV9|-|14
CASSVGGSDYEQYF
>TRBJ2-1|TRBV2|-|12
CASSTLNNEQFF
>TRBJ1-1|TRBV20-1|medium-sized|12
CSARVGTGAPFF
>TRBJ2-6|TRBV5-1|medium-sized|14
CASSPYSGANVLTF
>TRBJ2-7|TRBV6-2/TRBV6-3|medium-sized|12
CASSDESYEQYF
>TRBJ2-7|TRBV15|medium-sized|17
CATSSRTTGGASYEQYF
>TRBJ2-1|TRBV29-1|-|12
CSVPGLYNEQFF
>TRBJ2-7|TRBV28|medium-sized|15
CASSPVPTSTYEQYF
>TRBJ2-1|TRBV4-2|-|15
CASSQERTSIREQFF
>TRBJ2-7|TRBV28|-|13
CASSLSDRVEQYF
>TRBJ2-1|TRBV7-9|medium-sized|20
CASSTRLPTTPRPALNEQFF
>TRBJ2-1|TRBV6-5|-|11
CASSYSNEQFF
>TRBJ2-1|TRBV24-1|-|18
CATSDSAARTSGYNEQFF
>TRBJ2-1|TRBV5-1|medium-sized|14
CASSLGTGVNEQFF
>TRBJ1-1|TRBV28|medium-sized|12
CASREVGTEAFF
>TRBJ2-3|TRBV29-1|medium-sized|14
CSVEEGLNTDTQYF
>TRBJ2-1|TRBV12-5|medium-sized|17
CASGSPLAGGGYNEQFF
>TRBJ1-2|TRBV23-1|-|12
CAIPPGAYGYTF
>TRBJ2-7|TRBV29-1|medium-sized|13
CSVVGTGVYEQYF
>TRBJ2-5|TRBV7-2|-|15
CASSPNSGGGETQYF
>TRBJ1-1|TRBV7-9|-|12
CASYQISTEAFF
>TRBJ2-1|TRBV11-3|-|17
CASSPWTSGSSYNEQFF
>TRBJ1-1|TRBV29-1|-|13
CSVDPTGKGTTFF
>TRBJ2-2|TRBV2|-|15
CASRSGTANTGELFF
>TRBJ2-7|TRBV7-9|medium-sized|14
CASSYRDRPYEQYF
>TRBJ1-3|TRBV27|-|14
CASSSHVPGNTIYF
>TRBJ2-1|TRBV12-3/TRBV12-4|-|16
CASSLVWTSGYNEQFF
>TRBJ2-7|TRBV29-1|-|14
CSVDTAGESYEQYF
>TRBJ1-1|TRBV25-1|-|17
CASSGFFPDRVDTEAFF
>TRBJ2-4|TRBV11-2|-|16
CASSLAPGEDKNIQYF
>TRBJ2-7|TRBV20-1|-|16
CSARDASPKITYEQYF
>TRBJ2-1|TRBV15|-|13
CATSEMVGGEQFF
>TRBJ2-5|TRBV7-3|-|14
CASSLSGLQETQYF
>TRBJ2-7|TRBV7-9|-|13
CASNGDRDYEQYF
>TRBJ1-1|TRBV5-5|-|14
CASSLEPGQSEAFF
>TRBJ1-1|TRBV4-1|-|14
CASSQEAGRSEAFF
>TRBJ2-3|TRBV20-1|medium-sized|15
CSARPRDFSTDTQYF
>TRBJ2-1|TRBV29-1|medium-sized|13
CSCLAASYNEQFF
>TRBJ2-1|TRBV13|-|15
CASSLGVSSYNEQFF
>TRBJ2-5|TRBV11-2|-|14
CASSSGGGTETQYF
>TRBJ2-1|TRBV14|medium-sized|15
CASSQVRQGALGQFF
>TRBJ2-7|TRBV28|medium-sized|14
CASSSSGSSYEQYF
>TRBJ2-1|TRBV9|-|11
CASSVASEQFF
>TRBJ2-3|TRBV29-1|-|13
CSVPGQGVNTQYF
>TRBJ2-1|TRBV7-9|medium-sized|18
CASSQNLLAGASYNEQFF
>TRBJ2-2|TRBV6-5|medium-sized|15
CASSPLAGDTGELFF
>TRBJ2-1|TRBV19|-|15
CASSMGLAGYNEQFF
>TRBJ1-2|TRBV5-1|-|14
CASSLEQARDGYTF
>TRBJ2-1|TRBV15|-|15
CATSRPGLGFNEQFF